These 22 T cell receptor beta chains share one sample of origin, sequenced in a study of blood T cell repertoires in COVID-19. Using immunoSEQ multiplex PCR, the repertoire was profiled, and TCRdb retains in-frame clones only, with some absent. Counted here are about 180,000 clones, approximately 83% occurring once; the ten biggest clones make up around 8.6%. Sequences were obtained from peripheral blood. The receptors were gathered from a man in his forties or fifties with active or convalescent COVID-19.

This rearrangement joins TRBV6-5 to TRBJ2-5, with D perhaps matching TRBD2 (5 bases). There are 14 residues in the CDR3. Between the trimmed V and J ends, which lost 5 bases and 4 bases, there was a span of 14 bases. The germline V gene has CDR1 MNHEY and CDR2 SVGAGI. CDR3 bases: TGTGCCAGCAGTCCACGGACCGGAGGAGAGACCCAGTACTTC. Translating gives CASSPRTGGETQYF.

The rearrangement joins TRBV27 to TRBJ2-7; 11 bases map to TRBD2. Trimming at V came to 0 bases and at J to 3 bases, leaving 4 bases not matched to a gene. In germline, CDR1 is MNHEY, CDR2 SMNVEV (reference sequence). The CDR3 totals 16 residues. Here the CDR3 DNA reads TGTGCCAGCAGTTTATCTCTAGCGGGGGGCCTCTACGAGCAGTACTTC. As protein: CASSLSLAGGLYEQYF.

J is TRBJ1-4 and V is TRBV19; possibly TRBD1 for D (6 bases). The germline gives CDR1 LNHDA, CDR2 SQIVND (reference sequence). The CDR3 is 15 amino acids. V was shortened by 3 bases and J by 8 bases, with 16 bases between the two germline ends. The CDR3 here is CASSMGDRQAEKLFF. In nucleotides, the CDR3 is TGTGCCAGTAGTATGGGAGACAGGCAGGCGGAAAAACTGTTTTTT.

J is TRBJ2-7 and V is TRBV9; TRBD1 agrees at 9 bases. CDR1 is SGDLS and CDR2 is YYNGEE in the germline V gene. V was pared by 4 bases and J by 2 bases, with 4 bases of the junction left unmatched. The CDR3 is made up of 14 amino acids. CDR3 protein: CASSPRDRAYEQYF. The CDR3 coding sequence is TGTGCCAGCAGCCCCCGGGACAGGGCCTACGAGCAGTACTTC.

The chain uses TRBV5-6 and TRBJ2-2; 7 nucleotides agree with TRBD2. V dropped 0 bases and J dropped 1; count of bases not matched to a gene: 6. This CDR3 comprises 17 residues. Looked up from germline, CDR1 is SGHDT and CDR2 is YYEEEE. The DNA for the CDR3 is TGTGCCAGCAGCTTGGTGGCCAGCGGGGAGAACACCGGGGAGCTGTTTTTT. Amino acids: CASSLVASGENTGELFF.

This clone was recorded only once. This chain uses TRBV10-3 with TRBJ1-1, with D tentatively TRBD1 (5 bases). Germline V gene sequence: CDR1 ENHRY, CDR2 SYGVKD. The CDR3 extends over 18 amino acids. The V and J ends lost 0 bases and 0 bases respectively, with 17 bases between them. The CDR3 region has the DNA TGTGCCATCAGTGAGTCGGTTGGCAGGGCGAGCATGAACACTGAAGCTTTCTTT. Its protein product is CAISESVGRASMNTEAFF.

The CDR3 nucleotides are TGCGCCAGCAGCCGCGACAGACCCCCCTCCCCCAATACGCAGTATTTT. It codes for CASSRDRPPSPNTQYF. V usage is TRBV4-3 and J usage is TRBJ2-3; the D gene is possibly TRBD1 (5 bases). Germline V gene lookup returns CDR1 LGHNA and CDR2 YSLEER. The germline V and J ends were trimmed by 4 bases and 7 bases, with 21 bases remaining between them. The CDR3 runs 16 residues.

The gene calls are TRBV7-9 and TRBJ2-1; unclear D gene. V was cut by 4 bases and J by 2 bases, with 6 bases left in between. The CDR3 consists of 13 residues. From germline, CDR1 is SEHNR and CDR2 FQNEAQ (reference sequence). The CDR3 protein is CASSYGPYNEQFF. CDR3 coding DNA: TGTGCCAGCAGCTATGGGCCCTACAATGAGCAGTTCTTC.

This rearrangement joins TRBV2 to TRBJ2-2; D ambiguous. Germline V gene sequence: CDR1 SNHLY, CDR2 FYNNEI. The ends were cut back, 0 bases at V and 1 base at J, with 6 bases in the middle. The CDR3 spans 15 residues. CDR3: CASSEARMNTGELFF. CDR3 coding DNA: TGTGCCAGCAGTGAAGCCAGGATGAACACCGGGGAGCTGTTTTTT.

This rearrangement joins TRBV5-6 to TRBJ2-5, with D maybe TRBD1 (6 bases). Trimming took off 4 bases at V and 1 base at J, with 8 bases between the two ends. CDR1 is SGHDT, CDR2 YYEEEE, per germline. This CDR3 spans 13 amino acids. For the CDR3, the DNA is TGTGCCAGCAGCAGGGACACCCAAGAGACCCAGTACTTC. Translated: CASSRDTQETQYF.

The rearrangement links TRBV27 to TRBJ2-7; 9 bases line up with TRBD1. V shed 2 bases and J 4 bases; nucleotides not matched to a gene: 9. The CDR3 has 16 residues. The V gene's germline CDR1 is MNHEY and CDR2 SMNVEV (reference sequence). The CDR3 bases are TGTGCCAGCAGTTTACGGCCCGGGACAGGGCCATACGAGCAGTACTTC. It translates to CASSLRPGTGPYEQYF.

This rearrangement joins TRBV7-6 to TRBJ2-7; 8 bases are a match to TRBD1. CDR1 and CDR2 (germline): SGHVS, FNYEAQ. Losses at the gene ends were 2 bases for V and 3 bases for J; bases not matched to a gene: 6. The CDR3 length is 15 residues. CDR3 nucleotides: TGTGCCAGCAGCTTAATCAGGGGGCCGTTCTACGAGCAGTACTTC. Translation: CASSLIRGPFYEQYF.

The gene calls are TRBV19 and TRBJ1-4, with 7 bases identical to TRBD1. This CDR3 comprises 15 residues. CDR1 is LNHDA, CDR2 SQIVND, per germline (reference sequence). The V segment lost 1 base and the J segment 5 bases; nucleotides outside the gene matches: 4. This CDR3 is CASSIVARGNEKLFF. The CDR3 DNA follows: TGTGCCAGTAGTATAGTGGCCAGGGGGAATGAAAAACTGTTTTTT.

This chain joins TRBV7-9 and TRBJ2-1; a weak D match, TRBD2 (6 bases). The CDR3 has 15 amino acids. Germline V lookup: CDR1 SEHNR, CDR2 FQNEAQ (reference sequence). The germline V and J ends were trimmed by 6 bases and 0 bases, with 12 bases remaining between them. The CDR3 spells CASSKAGTSYNEQFF. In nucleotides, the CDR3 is TGTGCCAGCAGTAAAGCGGGCACCTCCTACAATGAGCAGTTCTTC.

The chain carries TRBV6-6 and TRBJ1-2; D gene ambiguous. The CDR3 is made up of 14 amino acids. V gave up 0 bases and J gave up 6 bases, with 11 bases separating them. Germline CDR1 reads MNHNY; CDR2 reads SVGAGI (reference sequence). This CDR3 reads CASSYSDREDGYTF. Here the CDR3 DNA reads TGTGCCAGCAGTTACTCGGATAGGGAGGATGGCTACACCTTC.

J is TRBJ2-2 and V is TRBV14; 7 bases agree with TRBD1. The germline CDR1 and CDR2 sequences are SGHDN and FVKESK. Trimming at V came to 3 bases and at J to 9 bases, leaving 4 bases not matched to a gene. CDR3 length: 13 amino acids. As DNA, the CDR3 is TGTGCCAGCAGCCAGGCACAGGGGTGGGAGCTGTTTTTT. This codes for CASSQAQGWELFF.

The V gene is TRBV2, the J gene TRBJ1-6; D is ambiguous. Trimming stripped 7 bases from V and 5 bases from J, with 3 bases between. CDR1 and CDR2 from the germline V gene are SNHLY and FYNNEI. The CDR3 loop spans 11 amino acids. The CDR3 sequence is CASNNNSPLHF. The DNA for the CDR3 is TGTGCCAGCAATAATAATTCACCCCTCCACTTT. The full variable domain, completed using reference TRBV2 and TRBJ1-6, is EPEVTQTPSHQVTQMGQEVILRCVPISNHLYFYWYRQILGQKVEFLVSFYNNEISEKSEIFDDQFSVERPDGSNFTLKIRSTKLEDSAMYFCASNNNSPLHFGNGTRLTVT.

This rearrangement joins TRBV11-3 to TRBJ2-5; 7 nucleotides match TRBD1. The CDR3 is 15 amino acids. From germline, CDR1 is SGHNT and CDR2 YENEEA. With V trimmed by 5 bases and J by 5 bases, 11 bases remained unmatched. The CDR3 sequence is CASSPNRGILETQYF. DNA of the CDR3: TGTGCCAGCAGCCCCAACAGGGGTATCCTGGAGACCCAGTACTTC.

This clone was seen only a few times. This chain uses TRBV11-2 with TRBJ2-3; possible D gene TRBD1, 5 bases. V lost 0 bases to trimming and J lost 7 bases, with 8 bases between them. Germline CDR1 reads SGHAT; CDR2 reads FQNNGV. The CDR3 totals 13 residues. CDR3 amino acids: CASSLDRDNTQYF. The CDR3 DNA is TGTGCCAGCAGCTTAGACAGGGATAATACGCAGTATTTT.

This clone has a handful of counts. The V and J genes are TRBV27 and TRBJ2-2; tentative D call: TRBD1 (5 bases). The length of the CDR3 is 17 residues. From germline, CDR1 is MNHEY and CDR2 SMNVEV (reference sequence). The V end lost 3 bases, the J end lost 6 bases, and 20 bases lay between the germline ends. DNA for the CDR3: TGTGCCAGCAGTTTGGACCCGACAGCCTATAGGGCCGGGGAGCTGTTTTTT. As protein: CASSLDPTAYRAGELFF.

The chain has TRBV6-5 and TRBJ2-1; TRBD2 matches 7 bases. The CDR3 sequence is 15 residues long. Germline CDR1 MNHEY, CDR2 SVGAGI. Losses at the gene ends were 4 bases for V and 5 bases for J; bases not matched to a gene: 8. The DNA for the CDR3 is TGTGCCAGCAGTTCTAGCGGAACATACCACAATGAGCAGTTCTTC. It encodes CASSSSGTYHNEQFF.

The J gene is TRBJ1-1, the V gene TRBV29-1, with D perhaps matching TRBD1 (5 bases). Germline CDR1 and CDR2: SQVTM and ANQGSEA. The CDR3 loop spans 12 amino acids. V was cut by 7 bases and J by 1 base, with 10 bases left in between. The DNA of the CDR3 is TGCAGCGGTCACACAGGGAACACTGAAGCTTTCTTT. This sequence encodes CSGHTGNTEAFF. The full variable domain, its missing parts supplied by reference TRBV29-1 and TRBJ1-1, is SAVISQKPSRDICQRGTSLTIQCQVDSQVTMMFWYRQQPGQSLTLIATANQGSEATYESGFVIDKFPISRPNLTFSTLTVSNMSPEDSSIYLCSGHTGNTEAFFGQGTRLTVV.